The next 20 T cell receptor beta chains were all read from a single sample in a study of PD-1 blockade in mismatch repair-deficient tumors. Method: immunoSEQ multiplex PCR; TCRdb's copy keeps in-frame clones and lacks some. The table shows about 60,000 clones, with more than 70% occurring only once. Material: peripheral blood, obtained 52 weeks after starting pembrolizumab. The receptors stem from an adult with mismatch repair-deficient cancer.

Notes on this clone: Germline and junction disagree at one end, which may indicate a read error. This sequence joins TRBV7-7 and TRBJ2-3; D is possibly TRBD2 (6 bases). The germline V gene has CDR1 SSHAT and CDR2 FNYEAQ (reference sequence). The CDR3 is 16 residues long. The CDR3 coding sequence is TGTGCTAGCAGCTTACCCGGGACTTTCTTCACAGATACGCAGTATTTT. Translation: CASSLPGTFFTDTQYF.

The V call is TRBV4-1, the J call TRBJ2-7, with D possibly being TRBD2 (6 bases). Trimming shortened V by 8 bases and J by 7 bases, and 24 bases separated the two germline ends. The CDR3 is 15 residues long. CDR1 and CDR2 (germline): MGHRA, YSYEKL. Here the CDR3 DNA reads TGCGCCAGCTCTACAGTGGGAGGAGGGGCTGGGGAGCAGTACTTC. This sequence encodes CASSTVGGGAGEQYF.

This chain joins TRBV23-1 and TRBJ2-7, with D hard to call. TRBV23-1 is filed as an ORF, its function uncertain. The CDR3 sequence is 12 residues long. V was pared by 2 bases and J by 6 bases, with 8 bases between. The CDR3 here is CASSQEPSEQYF. For the CDR3, the DNA is TGCGCCAGCAGTCAAGAACCGAGCGAGCAGTACTTC.

This rearrangement joins TRBV11-3 to TRBJ1-1; D is unresolved. CDR1 is SGHNT, CDR2 YENEEA, per germline. The CDR3 extends over 12 amino acids. V was cut by 6 bases and J by 6 bases, with 11 bases left in between. CDR3 nucleotides: TGTGCCAGCAGGTTATCCGGGGCTGAAGCTTTCTTT. Encoded protein: CASRLSGAEAFF.

This clone appeared once. This chain joins TRBV5-1 and TRBJ2-1, with 11 bases lining up with TRBD1. This CDR3 is built from 13 residues. The trim removed 7 bases at V and 7 bases at J, leaving 4 bases unmatched. Germline-derived CDR1 and CDR2 are SGHRS and YFSETQ. The CDR3 DNA reads as TGCGCCAGCGGGACAGGGGGTTTGAATGAGCAGTTCTTC. Its protein product is CASGTGGLNEQFF.

This rearrangement joins TRBV5-1 to TRBJ1-2, with TRBD1 matching over 7 bases. The ends lost 4 bases at V and 4 bases at J; junction bases unmatched: 4. Germline V lookup: CDR1 SGHRS, CDR2 YFSETQ. This CDR3 region has 13 residues. CDR3 coding DNA: TGCGCCAGCAGCCCAGGGGGTTTCTATGGCTACACCTTC. Amino acids: CASSPGGFYGYTF.

The V call is TRBV14, the J call TRBJ2-3; D unresolved. The germline V gene encodes CDR1 SGHDN and CDR2 FVKESK. The CDR3 spans 11 residues. V lost 2 bases to trimming and J lost 6 bases, with 3 bases between them. The CDR3 bases are TGTGCCAGCAGCCAATTGGATACGCAGTATTTT. The encoded protein is CASSQLDTQYF.

This chain links TRBV27 with TRBJ2-3; a possible D gene is TRBD1 (5 bases). This CDR3 region has 15 residues. Between the trimmed V and J ends, which lost 8 bases and 1 base, there was a span of 16 bases. CDR1 and CDR2 (germline): MNHEY, SMNVEV (reference sequence). The CDR3, as DNA: TGTGCCAGCCATGAAGCAGGGTTGGGCACAGATACGCAGTATTTT. The encoded protein is CASHEAGLGTDTQYF.

This chain uses TRBV27 with TRBJ2-1; perhaps TRBD2 as D (5 bases). This CDR3 is built from 14 residues. Germline V gene data show CDR1 as MNHEY and CDR2 as SMNVEV (reference sequence). Trimming removed 5 bases from V and 6 bases from J, with 14 bases in between. CDR3 DNA sequence: TGTGCCAGCAGTGCCGCCGGGGTTACCAATGAGCAGTTCTTC. This sequence encodes CASSAAGVTNEQFF.

This clone came up a few times. The gene calls are TRBV27 and TRBJ1-2; the match to TRBD1 covers 7 bases. V dropped 6 bases and J dropped 3; count of bases not matched to a gene: 7. Germline CDR1 reads MNHEY; CDR2 reads SMNVEV (reference sequence). The CDR3 loop spans 14 amino acids. CDR3 residues: CASSYKTGYYGYTF. Here the CDR3 DNA reads TGTGCCAGCAGCTACAAGACAGGGTACTATGGCTACACCTTC.

The rearrangement links TRBV5-1 to TRBJ1-2; D is possibly TRBD1 (5 bases). The CDR3 length is 14 residues. Trimming left V 8 bases short and J 7 bases short, with 21 bases between. The germline CDR1 and CDR2 sequences are SGHRS and YFSETQ. For the CDR3, the DNA is TGCGCCAGTTCCCAGGGAGGGGCTGTGCCTGGCTACACCTTC. Translation gives CASSQGGAVPGYTF.

The J gene is TRBJ2-7, the V gene TRBV18, with 8 bases matching TRBD2. Germline loops: CDR1 KGHSH, CDR2 LQKENI. The V gene end was trimmed by 1 base and the J gene end by 4 bases; junction bases not matched to a gene: 3. CDR3 length: 14 residues. In nucleotides, the CDR3 is TGTGCCAGCTCACCACAACGGGAGGGGTACGAGCAGTACTTC. Its translation is CASSPQREGYEQYF.

The chain employs TRBV27 and TRBJ2-7; 9 nucleotides align to TRBD1. V lost 5 bases to trimming and J lost 3 bases; unmatched junction nucleotides: 5. Germline values: CDR1 MNHEY, CDR2 SMNVEV (reference sequence). This CDR3 is 14 amino acids long. The chain's CDR3 is CASSPGTGIYEQYF. The CDR3 DNA reads TGTGCCAGCAGTCCCGGGACAGGGATCTACGAGCAGTACTTC.

In DNA form, the CDR3 reads TGTGCCAGCAGCCTGGGGCCGGAAATCAATGAGCAGTTCTTC. It codes for CASSLGPEINEQFF. The chain has TRBV9 and TRBJ2-1; D is possibly TRBD1 (5 bases). Germline V lookup: CDR1 SGDLS, CDR2 YYNGEE. Trimming stripped 4 bases from V and 6 bases from J, with 14 bases between. This CDR3 is built from 14 residues.

This chain links TRBV6-6 with TRBJ2-1; no clear D gene. The CDR3 sequence is 12 residues long. The germline V gene encodes CDR1 MNHNY and CDR2 SVGAGI (reference sequence). V lost 6 bases and J lost 6, with 9 bases in between. CDR3 nucleotide sequence: TGTGCCAGCAGGGTAGCCGGCAATGAGCAGTTCTTC. Residues: CASRVAGNEQFF.

The V and J genes are TRBV4-3 and TRBJ2-3; D unresolved. The CDR3 loop spans 13 amino acids. From germline, CDR1 is LGHNA and CDR2 YSLEER. V gave up 1 base and J gave up 5 bases, with 7 bases separating them. The CDR3 nucleotides read TGCGCCAGCAGCCAAGTAGCCGGAGATACGCAGTATTTT. Translating gives CASSQVAGDTQYF.

V and J are TRBV19 and TRBJ1-4; no clear D. Germline V gives CDR1 LNHDA, CDR2 SQIVND (reference sequence). The CDR3 is made up of 16 amino acids. V lost 5 bases, J lost 4 bases, and 17 bases lay in between. This CDR3 is CASSSYKHGLNEKLFF. CDR3 nucleotide sequence: TGTGCCAGTAGTTCTTACAAACACGGCCTTAATGAAAAACTGTTTTTT.

V and J are TRBV27 and TRBJ1-2; D remains ambiguous. Deletions cut 0 bases from V and 8 bases from J, with 13 bases between. This CDR3 spans 14 amino acids. The germline V gene has CDR1 MNHEY and CDR2 SMNVEV (reference sequence). As DNA, the CDR3 is TGTGCCAGCAGTTTATCGCGCGGGCTTCGGGGCTACACCTTC. It codes for CASSLSRGLRGYTF.

The chain's CDR3 is CASSYGTGGGEQYF. For the CDR3, the DNA is TGTGCCAGCAGTTATGGGACAGGGGGAGGCGAGCAGTACTTC. The chain has TRBV6-6 and TRBJ2-7; the match to TRBD1 covers 11 bases. The ends lost 3 bases at V and 6 bases at J; junction bases unmatched: 4. The CDR3 consists of 14 residues. Germline V lookup: CDR1 MNHNY, CDR2 SVGAGI (reference sequence).

The CDR3 spells CASSLERERELFF. CDR3 DNA: TGTGCCAGCAGCTTAGAGCGGGAAAGGGAGCTGTTTTTT. The V call is TRBV11-3, the J call TRBJ2-2; D possibly corresponds to TRBD2 (6 bases). Germline CDR1 SGHNT, CDR2 YENEEA. CDR3 length: 13 amino acids. Trimming left V 0 bases short and J 9 bases short, with 8 bases between.